These 10 T cell receptor beta chains were all obtained from the same sample, sequenced in a study of blood T cell repertoires in COVID-19. TCRdb keeps only in-frame clones here, not all; method: immunoSEQ multiplex PCR. The table has about 120,000 clones, roughly four fifths seen once. Material: peripheral blood. These receptors all stem from a man between 60 and 75 years old with acute or convalescent COVID-19.

The rearrangement links TRBV6-5 to TRBJ2-1; D unclear. This CDR3 contains 14 residues. The germline V gene has CDR1 MNHEY and CDR2 SVGAGI. Trimming shortened V by 0 bases and J by 5 bases, and 8 bases separated the two germline ends. CDR3 bases: TGTGCCAGCAGTTACTCCGGTTCCCACAATGAGCAGTTCTTC. The encoded protein is CASSYSGSHNEQFF.

V gene TRBV4-1 combines with J gene TRBJ2-3; TRBD2 agrees at 15 bases. CDR3 length equals 21 residues. The V gene end was trimmed by 1 base and the J gene end by 3 bases; junction bases not matched to a gene: 14. CDR1 is MGHRA and CDR2 is YSYEKL in the germline V gene. CDR3 in DNA: TGCGCCAGCAGCCAAGGTCCGGGACTAGCGGGAGGAAGGGTACGGACAGATACGCAGTATTTT. It specifies CASSQGPGLAGGRVRTDTQYF.

The chain has TRBV19 and TRBJ2-1; 7 nucleotides agree with TRBD1. The V segment lost 5 bases and the J segment 0 bases; nucleotides outside the gene matches: 16. This CDR3 spans 19 amino acids. CDR1 and CDR2 from the germline V gene are LNHDA and SQIVND (reference sequence). The CDR3, as DNA: TGTGCCAGTAGTGTATTACCCCGCTACAGGGACAGCTCCTACAATGAGCAGTTCTTC. It specifies CASSVLPRYRDSSYNEQFF.

The chain uses TRBV18 and TRBJ1-2; 9 nucleotides agree with TRBD1. The germline V gene has CDR1 KGHSH and CDR2 LQKENI. The ends lost 3 bases at V and 1 base at J; junction bases unmatched: 18. The CDR3 has 20 amino acids. The chain's CDR3 is CASSPFPGQGSQGSNYGYTF. The CDR3 DNA is TGTGCCAGCTCACCGTTTCCGGGACAGGGAAGCCAGGGGAGTAACTATGGCTACACCTTC.

The gene calls are TRBV10-3 and TRBJ1-5, with D perhaps TRBD1 (6 bases). The germline V and J ends were trimmed by 0 bases and 3 bases, with 12 bases remaining between them. The CDR3 runs to 16 residues. Germline V gene lookup returns CDR1 ENHRY and CDR2 SYGVKD. CDR3 DNA sequence: TGTGCCATCAGTGAGTCGACTCGGGGGGCCAATCAGCCCCAGCATTTT. This gives the protein CAISESTRGANQPQHF.

This clone was recorded only once. The V and J genes are TRBV2 and TRBJ2-1; D is ambiguous. Germline V gene lookup returns CDR1 SNHLY and CDR2 FYNNEI. The germline V and J ends were trimmed by 1 base and 6 bases, with 7 bases remaining between them. This CDR3 has 13 amino acids. In DNA, the CDR3 is TGTGCCAGCAGTGAAGGTATCTCCAATGAGCAGTTCTTC. As protein: CASSEGISNEQFF. Full variable domain (rest looked up from reference TRBV2 and TRBJ2-1): EPEVTQTPSHQVTQMGQEVILRCVPISNHLYFYWYRQILGQKVEFLVSFYNNEISEKSEIFDDQFSVERPDGSNFTLKIRSTKLEDSAMYFCASSEGISNEQFFGPGTRLTVL.

The CDR3 DNA follows: TGTGCCAGTAGTACCCGACAGCTGCAGGTCCTGACTTTC. Translating gives CASSTRQLQVLTF. V usage is TRBV19 and J usage is TRBJ2-6, with D perhaps TRBD1 (5 bases). The CDR3 runs to 13 residues. Germline CDR1 and CDR2: LNHDA and SQIVND (reference sequence). Trimming shortened V by 4 bases and J by 13 bases, and 14 bases separated the two germline ends.

This clone was detected only once. This chain connects TRBV5-1 to TRBJ2-1; D gene uncertain. Trimming shortened V by 0 bases and J by 3 bases, and 7 bases separated the two germline ends. Germline loops: CDR1 SGHRS, CDR2 YFSETQ. CDR3 length: 14 residues. In DNA form, the CDR3 reads TGCGCCAGCAGCTTGGCCGTCCTCTACAATGAGCAGTTCTTC. Translated, it gives CASSLAVLYNEQFF.

The chain has TRBV28 and TRBJ2-2, with a possible D match to TRBD1 (6 bases). Germline loops: CDR1 MDHEN, CDR2 SYDVKM. The CDR3 loop spans 15 amino acids. V shed 6 bases and J shed 5 bases, with 16 bases lying between them. CDR3 amino acids: CASSRGGYQTGELFF. The DNA of the CDR3 is TGTGCCAGCAGCCGTGGGGGCTATCAGACCGGGGAGCTGTTTTTT.

J is TRBJ1-1 and V is TRBV28; 8 nucleotides align to TRBD1. Trimming took 3 bases from V and 7 from J; bases not matched to a gene: 10. CDR1 and CDR2 from the germline V gene are MDHEN and SYDVKM. This CDR3 spans 15 amino acids. CDR3 loop: CASSFPDRGLYEAFF. The CDR3 DNA is TGTGCCAGCAGTTTCCCCGACAGGGGACTTTATGAAGCTTTCTTT.